This is a list of T cell receptor beta chains from one sample in a study of post-analysis software for immune sequencing data. From the PCR reads, TCRdb called clonotypes with MiXCR, one entry per CDR3 protein. The data contain about 820,000 distinct CDR3 sequences, approximately 57% of them singletons. The sequencing input was blood. These TCRs come from a girl aged 10 to 17 with multiple sclerosis. Both conserved end residues are part of each CDR3. The D gene is left open where the match is weak. Clone size, where shown, is once, few, many, or a class for clones that have expanded.

j_call d_call v_call clone_size cdr3_aa cdr3_nt
TRBJ2-5 TRBD1 TRBV29-1 NA CSAHRGSVETQYF TGCAGCGCTCACAGGGGTTCCGTGGAGACCCAGTACTTC
TRBJ2-1 TRBD2 TRBV5-1 NA CASSWGGTSGGFEQFF TGCGCCAGCAGCTGGGGAGGGACTAGCGGGGGCTTTGAGCAGTTCTTC
TRBJ2-5 NA TRBV7-3 NA CASGPRNQETQYF TGTGCCAGCGGACCACGAAACCAAGAGACCCAGTACTTC
TRBJ2-1 NA TRBV6-5 NA CASSYYGGAGSTQFF TGTGCCAGCAGTTACTACGGGGGAGCCGGAAGTACGCAGTTCTTC
TRBJ1-2 NA TRBV7-9 NA CASTRAGDGGYTF TGTGCCAGCACCCGTGCAGGCGATGGCGGCTACACCTTC
TRBJ2-3 NA TRBV11-1 once CASSDRPRGADTQYF TGTGCCAGCAGCGACAGACCCCGAGGAGCAGATACGCAGTATTTT
TRBJ2-7 NA TRBV29-1 NA CSVLPAAGHEQYF TGCAGCGTTTTACCGGCCGCAGGGCACGAGCAGTACTTC
TRBJ1-2 TRBD1 TRBV18 NA CASMTGGAGGYTF TGTGCCAGCATGACAGGGGGCGCCGGCGGCTACACCTTC
TRBJ2-1 TRBD1 TRBV20-1 NA CSAPDRVMSNEQFF TGCAGTGCCCCGGACAGGGTTATGTCCAATGAGCAGTTCTTC
TRBJ1-2 NA TRBV6-1 few CASSERGGPYGYTF TGTGCCAGCAGTGAACGCGGGGGCCCCTATGGCTACACCTTC
TRBJ2-4 NA TRBV5-1 few CASNPGPFDIQYF TGCGCCAGCAATCCAGGCCCATTCGACATTCAGTACTTC
TRBJ2-3 TRBD1 TRBV10-3 NA CAISESKTGPRADTQYF TGTGCCATCAGTGAGTCCAAGACAGGGCCGAGGGCAGATACGCAGTATTTT
TRBJ1-2 NA TRBV27 NA CASSLFPGGGYTF TGTGCCAGCAGTTTATTCCCCGGTGGTGGCTACACCTTC
TRBJ1-1 NA TRBV12-3/TRBV12-4 NA CASSLSSGISNTEAFF TGTGCCAGCAGTTTGAGTTCAGGCATATCGAACACTGAAGCTTTCTTT
TRBJ2-5 NA TRBV15 NA CATSTRKYETQYF TGTGCCACCAGTACTAGAAAGTACGAGACCCAGTACTTC
TRBJ2-7 TRBD1 TRBV4-2 NA CASSQEQGAHEQYF TGTGCCAGCAGCCAAGAACAGGGGGCGCACGAGCAGTACTTC
TRBJ1-1 NA TRBV6-2/TRBV6-3 NA CASSQGQSTEAFF TGTGCCAGCAGTCAGGGGCAGAGCACTGAAGCTTTCTTT
TRBJ2-4 TRBD1 TRBV11-2 NA CASSRQGSAIQYF TGTGCCAGCAGCCGACAGGGGAGTGCCATTCAGTACTTC
TRBJ1-2 NA TRBV7-9 NA CASRGQGNGYTF TGTGCCAGCAGAGGGCAGGGGAATGGCTACACCTTC
TRBJ2-4 NA TRBV7-9 few CASSQRDGYSTGQYF TGTGCCAGCAGCCAACGGGACGGATATTCTACGGGGCAGTACTTC
TRBJ2-3 TRBD2 TRBV5-1 few CASSSIRAGGDRYF TGCGCCAGCAGCTCGATCCGAGCGGGGGGCGATAGGTATTTT
TRBJ2-3 TRBD2 TRBV9 NA CASSVGVAGVEADTQYF TGTGCCAGCAGCGTAGGTGTGGCGGGAGTGGAGGCAGATACGCAGTATTTT
TRBJ2-3 TRBD1 TRBV7-2 NA CASSFEGRTGLYF TGTGCCAGCAGCTTCGAAGGGCGGACAGGGCTGTATTTT
TRBJ1-4 NA TRBV27 few CASRGDIANEKLFF TGTGCCAGCAGGGGTGATATAGCTAATGAAAAACTGTTTTTT
TRBJ2-7 TRBD2 TRBV7-6 few CASSLEATSGYYEQYF TGTGCCAGCAGCTTAGAGGCGACTAGCGGTTACTACGAGCAGTACTTC
TRBJ2-1 NA TRBV5-1 NA CASSFRLADGGSYNEQFF TGCGCCAGCAGCTTCCGACTTGCCGACGGGGGATCCTACAATGAGCAGTTCTTC
TRBJ2-1 NA TRBV12-3/TRBV12-4 NA CASSPTGYDNEQFF TGTGCCAGCAGTCCTACAGGGTATGACAATGAGCAGTTCTTC
TRBJ2-3 NA TRBV20-1 few CSARDPAPDTQYF TGCAGTGCTAGAGATCCGGCACCAGATACGCAGTATTTT
TRBJ2-7 NA TRBV7-2 few CASSLNRRDEQYF TGTGCCAGCAGCTTAAATAGGCGGGACGAGCAGTACTTC
TRBJ2-5 NA TRBV15 NA CATSRRQGTSETQYF TGTGCCACCAGCAGGCGGCAGGGAACCTCGGAGACCCAGTACTTC
TRBJ2-5 NA TRBV2 NA CASSVYVTAQYF TGTGCCAGCAGTGTCTACGTTACAGCGCAGTACTTC
TRBJ1-5 NA TRBV7-9 NA CASSPLDQPQHF TGTGCCAGCAGCCCCCTGGATCAGCCCCAGCATTTT
TRBJ2-3 NA TRBV5-1 NA CASSLEEGSGTDTQYF TGCGCCAGCAGCTTGGAGGAGGGGTCAGGTACAGATACGCAGTATTTT
TRBJ1-2 TRBD1 TRBV27 NA CASSSTGQPSNGYTF TGTGCCAGCAGTTCAACGGGACAGCCTTCGAATGGCTACACCTTC
TRBJ2-5 NA TRBV20-1 few CSPRGGETQYF TGCAGTCCAAGAGGGGGAGAGACCCAGTACTTC
TRBJ1-1 NA TRBV7-9 many CASSLSGNTEAFF TGTGCCAGCAGCTTATCCGGGAACACTGAAGCTTTCTTT
TRBJ2-1 NA TRBV3-1 NA CASSLGTLGQFF TGTGCCAGCAGCCTTGGGACCCTTGGGCAGTTCTTC
TRBJ1-1 NA TRBV20-1 NA CSAPRASEAFF TGCAGTGCTCCTAGGGCCAGTGAAGCTTTCTTT
TRBJ1-6 NA TRBV20-1 NA CSAREGGNNSPLHF TGCAGTGCTAGAGAGGGAGGGAATAATTCACCCCTCCACTTT
TRBJ2-1 TRBD2 TRBV14 few CASSQRLAGASSEQFF TGTGCCAGCAGCCAACGACTAGCGGGAGCTTCGAGTGAGCAGTTCTTC
TRBJ2-3 TRBD2 TRBV2 few CASNLAGSTDTQYF TGTGCCAGCAATTTAGCGGGGAGCACAGATACGCAGTATTTT
TRBJ2-5 NA TRBV19 NA CASSNEAETQYF TGTGCCAGTAGTAATGAGGCCGAGACCCAGTACTTC
TRBJ2-7 TRBD2 TRBV3-1 NA CASSQDPGRALYEQYF TGTGCCAGCAGCCAAGATCCCGGGAGGGCCCTCTACGAGCAGTACTTC
TRBJ2-5 NA TRBV28 few CASSYYGGSQETQYF TGTGCCAGCAGTTATTATGGGGGAAGTCAAGAGACCCAGTACTTC
TRBJ1-2 TRBD1 TRBV5-1 few CASSFRQGGYTF TGCGCCAGCAGCTTTAGACAGGGTGGCTACACCTTC
TRBJ2-5 NA TRBV2 NA CASSASPETQYF TGTGCCAGCAGTGCCTCCCCTGAGACCCAGTACTTC
TRBJ1-2 NA TRBV12-3/TRBV12-4 NA CASSRRSSGGNYGYTF TGTGCCAGCAGTCGACGGAGTTCCGGGGGCAACTATGGCTACACCTTC
TRBJ2-5 TRBD2 TRBV20-1 NA CSAHRLAGEQETQYF TGCAGTGCCCACCGACTAGCGGGGGAGCAAGAGACCCAGTACTTC
TRBJ1-4 NA TRBV5-6 NA CASSWRGAREKLFF TGTGCCAGCAGCTGGAGGGGGGCTCGGGAAAAACTGTTTTTT
TRBJ2-1 NA TRBV29-1 NA CSVDFSGLEQFF TGCAGCGTCGATTTCTCCGGGCTGGAGCAGTTCTTC
TRBJ2-5 TRBD2 TRBV5-1 NA CASINGGAGRETQYF TGCGCCAGCATAAACGGGGGGGCCGGAAGAGAGACCCAGTACTTC
TRBJ1-1 NA TRBV5-1 once CASSPRVKTEAFF TGCGCCAGCAGCCCCAGGGTGAAGACTGAAGCTTTCTTT
TRBJ2-7 TRBD2 TRBV7-2 NA CASSLGGGSSYEQYF TGTGCCAGCAGCTTAGGCGGGGGGAGCAGCTACGAGCAGTACTTC
TRBJ1-2 NA TRBV10-3 NA CAIPKGIYGYTF TGTGCCATCCCGAAGGGGATCTATGGCTACACCTTC
TRBJ1-2 NA TRBV9 NA CASSVGAEPYGYTF TGTGCCAGCAGCGTAGGAGCGGAACCCTATGGCTACACCTTC